These 20 T cell receptor beta chains were all obtained from the same sample, sequenced in a study of siplizumab effects on memory and regulatory T cells. Sequencing used immunoSEQ multiplex PCR; TCRdb keeps in-frame clones, though not all of them. The sample lists some 120,000 clones; approximately 92% were seen once. The sequenced sample consisted of non-Treg CD4+ T cells sorted from blood. The receptors were sampled from a human donor in good health.

This chain joins TRBV4-3 and TRBJ1-6; D remains ambiguous. The CDR3 is made up of 14 amino acids. Germline V CDR1 and CDR2: LGHNA, YSLEER. The V and J ends lost 0 bases and 11 bases respectively, with 11 bases between them. The CDR3: CASSQDTRATPLHF. The DNA for the CDR3 is TGCGCCAGCAGCCAAGATACACGCGCTACACCCCTCCACTTT.

CDR3: CASSQEGTGYNSPLHF. For the CDR3, the DNA is TGTGCCAGCAGCCAAGAGGGGACAGGATATAATTCACCCCTCCACTTT. The V gene is TRBV4-2, the J gene TRBJ1-6; TRBD1 matches at 8 bases. V trimming: 0 bases; J trimming: 4 bases; junction bases outside the gene matches: 2. CDR1 LGHNA and CDR2 YNFKEQ come from the germline V gene. This CDR3 has 16 residues.

The CDR3 DNA reads as TGCGCCAGCAGCTTGGCCCTGGGGACATTAAACACAGATACGCAGTATTTT. The encoded protein is CASSLALGTLNTDTQYF. The V call is TRBV5-1, the J call TRBJ2-3, with a tentative D call TRBD1 (6 bases). V lost 0 bases and J 2 bases, leaving 16 bases between the germline ends. This CDR3 is 17 amino acids long. The V gene's germline CDR1 is SGHRS and CDR2 YFSETQ.

The chain combines TRBV6-5 with TRBJ2-1; D is ambiguous. Trimming removed 7 bases at V and 3 bases at J, with 16 bases between. The CDR3 is 15 residues long. The V gene's germline CDR1 is MNHEY and CDR2 SVGAGI. The CDR3 here is CASIRLPTVYNEQFF. The CDR3 bases are TGTGCCAGCATAAGACTCCCTACTGTCTACAATGAGCAGTTCTTC.

In its sample, this clone was seen a few times. This sequence joins TRBV7-2 and TRBJ2-1; 9 bases match TRBD2. CDR1 and CDR2 from the germline V gene are SGHTA and FQGNSA. The length of the CDR3 is 15 residues. The V and J ends lost 5 bases and 9 bases, in that order; junction bases with no gene match: 11. Written as DNA, the CDR3 is TGTGCCAGCAGCCATGGGCGGGGGGGCCTGATTGAGCAGTTCTTC. Its protein is CASSHGRGGLIEQFF.

V gene TRBV5-4 combines with J gene TRBJ1-2; TRBD1 is a possible D gene (5 bases). Trimming pared 1 base from V and 8 bases from J, leaving 12 bases between. The V gene's germline CDR1 is SGHNT and CDR2 YYREEE (reference sequence). This CDR3 is built from 13 residues. CDR3 sequence (DNA): TGTGCCAGCAGCTTGAGGGGATCCTCCGGCTACACCTTC. It codes for CASSLRGSSGYTF. The whole variable domain, filled in from reference TRBV5-4 and TRBJ1-2, reads ETGVTQSPTHLIKTRGQQVTLRCSSQSGHNTVSWYQQALGQGPQFIFQYYREEENGRGNFPPRFSGLQFPNYSSELNVNALELDDSALYLCASSLRGSSGYTFGSGTRLTVV.

The chain uses TRBV7-9 and TRBJ2-1; weak D call: TRBD2 (6 bases). V lost 5 bases to trimming and J lost 0 bases, with 11 bases between them. The CDR3 totals 15 residues. Germline V lookup: CDR1 SEHNR, CDR2 FQNEAQ (reference sequence). The CDR3 loop reads CASSPRGSSYNEQFF. Written as DNA, the CDR3 is TGTGCCAGCAGCCCCCGGGGGAGCTCCTACAATGAGCAGTTCTTC.

In its sample, this clone was seen once. This chain links TRBV19 with TRBJ1-5; 9 positions agree with TRBD1. The CDR3 totals 13 residues. The germline CDR1 and CDR2 sequences are LNHDA and SQIVND (reference sequence). The J segment lost 9 bases and the V segment lost 6 bases, leaving 6 bases of the junction unmatched. CDR3 bases: TGTGCCAGTAGCCGGGACAGGGTTGGGCCCCAGCATTTT. Encoded protein: CASSRDRVGPQHF.

This rearrangement joins TRBV9 to TRBJ2-2; possible D gene TRBD1, 6 bases. Germline V gene data show CDR1 as SGDLS and CDR2 as YYNGEE. The CDR3 length is 18 residues. V was trimmed by 0 bases and J by 5 bases, leaving 20 bases between them. The CDR3 nucleotides read TGTGCCAGCAGCGTAGCTACAGGGCAGGGCTTTGGAACCGGGGAGCTGTTTTTT. Its protein product is CASSVATGQGFGTGELFF.

The chain is built from TRBV28 and TRBJ2-4, with 10 bases identical to TRBD2. Germline assignment: CDR1 MDHEN and CDR2 SYDVKM. This CDR3 is built from 17 residues. V shed 1 base and J 6 bases; nucleotides not matched to a gene: 9. The chain's CDR3 is CASSLFSGGPGRNIQYF. The CDR3, as DNA: TGTGCCAGCAGTTTATTTAGCGGGGGGCCCGGGAGAAACATTCAGTACTTC. The whole variable domain, filled in from reference TRBV28 and TRBJ2-4, reads DVKVTQSSRYLVKRTGEKVFLECVQDMDHENMFWYRQDPGLGLRLIYFSYDVKMKEKGDIPEGYSVSREKKERFSLILESASTNQTSMYLCASSLFSGGPGRNIQYFGAGTRLSVL.

This CDR3 is CAWSVRTGDSPLHF. CDR3 nucleotides: TGTGCCTGGAGTGTGCGGACAGGGGATTCACCCCTCCACTTT. The V and J genes are TRBV30 and TRBJ1-6; 9 bases are a match to TRBD1. CDR1 and CDR2 from the germline V gene are GTSNPN and SVGIG (reference sequence). The CDR3 has 14 residues. The V gene end was trimmed by 0 bases and the J gene end by 8 bases; junction bases not matched to a gene: 2.

V is TRBV6-5 and J is TRBJ1-2; perhaps TRBD1 as D (5 bases). Per germline, CDR1 MNHEY and CDR2 SVGAGI. The CDR3 consists of 13 residues. V was trimmed by 2 bases and J by 6 bases, leaving 10 bases between them. Here the CDR3 DNA reads TGTGCCAGCAGTTACGGGGGGATCAATGGCTACACCTTC. Residues: CASSYGGINGYTF.

The chain links TRBV7-9 to TRBJ2-3; the D call may be TRBD1 or TRBD2 (5 bases each). The ends were cut back, 3 bases at V and 0 bases at J, with 13 bases in the middle. The CDR3 consists of 16 residues. The germline V gene has CDR1 SEHNR and CDR2 FQNEAQ (reference sequence). The CDR3 sequence: CASSLGVAVSTDTQYF. In DNA form, the CDR3 reads TGTGCCAGCAGCTTGGGGGTTGCTGTTAGCACAGATACGCAGTATTTT.

V is TRBV5-6 and J is TRBJ2-3; D tentatively fits TRBD1 or TRBD2 (5 bases each). This CDR3 has 17 amino acids. Trimming stripped 4 bases from V and 0 bases from J, with 18 bases between. Germline V gene lookup returns CDR1 SGHDT and CDR2 YYEEEE. CDR3 residues: CASSVRGLKTSTDTQYF. The CDR3 DNA reads as TGTGCCAGCAGCGTCCGGGGCTTAAAGACTAGCACAGATACGCAGTATTTT.

V gene TRBV7-7 combines with J gene TRBJ2-5; the D is unclear. The CDR3 totals 14 residues. V shed 5 bases and J shed 5 bases, with 15 bases lying between them. Germline V gene lookup returns CDR1 SSHAT and CDR2 FNYEAQ (reference sequence). The CDR3 region has the DNA TGTGCCAGCAGCCCGCCGGCATTACTGGAGACCCAGTACTTC. Amino acid sequence: CASSPPALLETQYF.

This chain links TRBV9 with TRBJ2-7; 9 nucleotides align to TRBD1. The CDR3 is 14 residues long. Trimming removed 4 bases from V and 3 bases from J; junction bases left unmatched: 5. Per the germline V gene, CDR1 is SGDLS and CDR2 is YYNGEE. Written as DNA, the CDR3 is TGTGCCAGCAGCCTCCGGGACAGGGACTACGAGCAGTACTTC. This translates into CASSLRDRDYEQYF.

This clone was seen only once. The chain is built from TRBV6-6 and TRBJ2-7; tentative D call: TRBD2 (6 bases). Trimming removed 0 bases from V and 3 bases from J, with 9 bases in between. CDR1 and CDR2 (germline): MNHNY, SVGAGI (reference sequence). The CDR3 spans 14 residues. CDR3 sequence: CASSYSGGSYEQYF. CDR3 sequence (DNA): TGTGCCAGCAGTTACTCGGGGGGTAGCTACGAGCAGTACTTC.

This sequence joins TRBV10-2 and TRBJ1-1; TRBD1 might be the D (5 bases). Trimming took 2 bases from V and 4 from J, leaving 14 bases between them. Germline CDR1 is WSHSY and CDR2 is SAAADI. This CDR3 is 15 amino acids long. The CDR3 DNA follows: TGCGCCAGCAGTGAGAACCCCAGGGAAGGCACTGAAGCTTTCTTT. Its translation: CASSENPREGTEAFF.

The rearrangement uses TRBV2 and TRBJ1-1; no definite D call. This CDR3 has 11 residues. V was pared by 8 bases and J by 1 base, with 5 bases between. Germline loops: CDR1 SNHLY, CDR2 FYNNEI. CDR3 sequence (DNA): TGTGCCAGCCTGGGGAACACTGAAGCTTTCTTT. Translated: CASLGNTEAFF.

This chain joins TRBV12-2 and TRBJ2-1; TRBD1 is the table's D call and was not checked against the DNA. TRBV12-2 is deemed a pseudogene. This CDR3 comprises 16 residues. DNA of the CDR3: TGTGCAAGTCGCTTAGCGCAGGGACAGGGGTCGTGTGAGCAGTTCTTC. It translates to CASRLAQGQGSCEQFF.